The T cell receptor beta chain described here comes from a study of CD8+CD57+ T cells in acquired aplastic anemia. TCR beta VDJ and CDR3 profiles were obtained from a genomic DNA template. TCRdb passed the reads through MiXCR, listing each CDR3 protein once. Among 95,000 to 150,000 distinct CDR3 sequences, approximately 61% were seen once, and the ten largest hold 25% to 35%. Patients picked for sequencing had shown CD8+CD57+ cell expansion detected by flow cytometry. At blood sampling, none of the patients had yet received therapy. Germline CDR1 and CDR2: SGDLS and YYNGEE. This CDR3 is built from 17 residues. Between the trimmed V and J ends, which lost 4 bases and 0 bases, there was a span of 17 bases. Regarding this clonotype: Possible read error: a much larger clone is one base away.

Source material: sorted CD4+, CD8+, or CD8+CD57+ T cells (not recorded which) from PBMCs. The gene calls are TRBV9 and TRBJ1-5; no reliable D call. This clonotype originated in a human donor with aplastic anemia. This chain's CDR3 is CASSRGAGVGSNQPQHF. For the CDR3, the DNA is TGTGCCAGCAGCCGCGGAGCCGGGGTCGGTAGCAATCAGCCCCAGCATTTT.